This TCR beta chain was identified during a study of Ad26.COV2.S vaccination and SARS-CoV-2 variants. Looking at the study overall: In the study, Ad26.COV2.S was injected intramuscularly once, or twice 56 days apart.

Indicated treatment: around 19 received Ad26.COV2.S at low or high dose, single or two shots; roughly five received placebo; per-sample allocation not given. Collection of the samples took place on day 63 after the first injection of vaccine or placebo. The ends lost 4 bases at V and 6 bases at J; junction bases unmatched: 11. The CDR3 has 15 amino acids. The V gene's germline CDR1 is GTSNPN and CDR2 SVGIG (reference sequence). TCRdb's table, derived via immunoSEQ multiplex PCR, lists solely in-frame clones and lacks some. The sample carries 430,000 or so clones, roughly 89% recorded once. This material consisted of peripheral blood, taken in a trial of Ad26.COV2.S vaccine versus placebo. The rearrangement joins TRBV30 to TRBJ2-3, with 9 bases lining up with TRBD2. The TCR was taken from a person aged 18-60 years who received the Ad26.COV2.S COVID-19 vaccine or a placebo. CDR3 DNA: TGTGCCTGGAAGAAAGCGGGGGGACGGGATGATACGCAGTATTTT. Protein: CAWKKAGGRDDTQYF.